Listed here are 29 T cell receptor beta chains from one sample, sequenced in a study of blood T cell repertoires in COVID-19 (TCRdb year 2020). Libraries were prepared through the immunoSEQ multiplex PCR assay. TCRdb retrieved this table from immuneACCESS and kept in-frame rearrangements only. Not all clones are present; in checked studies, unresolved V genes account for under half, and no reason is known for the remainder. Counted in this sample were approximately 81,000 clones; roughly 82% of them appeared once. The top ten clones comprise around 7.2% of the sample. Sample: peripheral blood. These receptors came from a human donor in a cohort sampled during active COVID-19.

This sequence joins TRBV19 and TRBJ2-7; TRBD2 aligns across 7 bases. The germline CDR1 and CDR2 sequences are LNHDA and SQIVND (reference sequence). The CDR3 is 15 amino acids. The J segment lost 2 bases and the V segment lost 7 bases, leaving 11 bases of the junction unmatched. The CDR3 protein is CASTVGSGGTYEQYF. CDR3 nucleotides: TGTGCCAGTACCGTCGGGTCGGGGGGAACCTACGAGCAGTACTTC.

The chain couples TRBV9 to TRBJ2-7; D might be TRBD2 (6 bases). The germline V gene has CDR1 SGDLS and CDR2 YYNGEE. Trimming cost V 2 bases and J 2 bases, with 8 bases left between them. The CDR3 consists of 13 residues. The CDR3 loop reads CASSVGEAYEQYF. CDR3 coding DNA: TGTGCCAGCAGCGTGGGGGAGGCCTACGAGCAGTACTTC.

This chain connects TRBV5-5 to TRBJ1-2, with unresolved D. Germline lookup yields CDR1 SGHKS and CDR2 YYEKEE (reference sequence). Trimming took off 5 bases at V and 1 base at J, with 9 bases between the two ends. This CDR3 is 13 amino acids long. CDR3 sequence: CASRADFNYGYTF. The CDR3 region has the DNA TGTGCCAGCAGGGCGGACTTTAACTATGGCTACACCTTC.

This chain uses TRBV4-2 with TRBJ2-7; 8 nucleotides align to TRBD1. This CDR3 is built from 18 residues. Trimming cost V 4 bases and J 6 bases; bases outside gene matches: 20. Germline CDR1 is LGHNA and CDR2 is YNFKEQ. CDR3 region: CASSRSIGGRGPGSEQYF. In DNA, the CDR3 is TGTGCCAGCAGCCGAAGCATCGGGGGCAGGGGGCCCGGGAGCGAGCAGTACTTC.

The CDR3 DNA reads as TGTGCCAGCAGCGGACCGACTAGCGCTTCTCTCGAGCAGTACTTC. This encodes CASSGPTSASLEQYF. V is TRBV7-9 and J is TRBJ2-7, with 8 bases lining up with TRBD2. The CDR3 extends over 15 amino acids. The germline V gene encodes CDR1 SEHNR and CDR2 FQNEAQ (reference sequence). Trimming cost V 5 bases and J 6 bases; bases outside gene matches: 12. The full variable domain, completed using reference TRBV7-9 and TRBJ2-7, is DTGVSQNPRHKITKRGQNVTFRCDPISEHNRLYWYRQTLGQGPEFLTYFQNEAQLEKSRLLSDRFSAERPKGSFSTLEIQRTEQGDSAMYLCASSGPTSASLEQYFGPGTRLTVT.

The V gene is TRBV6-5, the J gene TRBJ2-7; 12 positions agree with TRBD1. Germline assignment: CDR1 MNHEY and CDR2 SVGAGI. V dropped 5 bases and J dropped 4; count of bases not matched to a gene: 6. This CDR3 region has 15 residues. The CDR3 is CASSSRDRGRYEQYF. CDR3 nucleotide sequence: TGTGCCAGCAGTAGCCGGGACAGGGGGCGATACGAGCAGTACTTC.

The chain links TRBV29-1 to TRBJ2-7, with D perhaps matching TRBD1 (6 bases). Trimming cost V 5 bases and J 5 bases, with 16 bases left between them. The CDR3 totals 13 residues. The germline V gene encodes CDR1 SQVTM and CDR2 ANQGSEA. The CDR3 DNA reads TGCAGCGTTTGGGGCGTGGGGGCCAACGAGCAGTACTTC. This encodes CSVWGVGANEQYF.

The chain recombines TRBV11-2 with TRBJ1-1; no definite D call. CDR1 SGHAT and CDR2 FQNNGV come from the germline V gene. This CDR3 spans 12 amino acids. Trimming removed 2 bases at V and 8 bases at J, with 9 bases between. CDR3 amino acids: CASSLMRPEAFF. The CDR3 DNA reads TGTGCCAGCAGCTTAATGAGGCCCGAAGCTTTCTTT.

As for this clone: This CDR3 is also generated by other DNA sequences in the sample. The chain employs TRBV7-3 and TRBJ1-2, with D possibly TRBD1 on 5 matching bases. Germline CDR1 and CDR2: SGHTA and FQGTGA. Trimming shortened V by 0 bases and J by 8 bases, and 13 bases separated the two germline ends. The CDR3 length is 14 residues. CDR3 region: CASSLTPGLEGYTF. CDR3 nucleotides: TGTGCCAGCAGCTTAACGCCAGGGCTCGAGGGCTACACCTTC.

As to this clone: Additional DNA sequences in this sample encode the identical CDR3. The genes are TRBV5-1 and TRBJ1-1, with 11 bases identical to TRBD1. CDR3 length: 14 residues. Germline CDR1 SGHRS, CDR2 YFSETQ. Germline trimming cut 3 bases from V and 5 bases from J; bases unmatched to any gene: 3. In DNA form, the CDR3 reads TGCGCCAGCAGCTCGGGACAGGGGGGAACTGAAGCTTTCTTT. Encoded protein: CASSSGQGGTEAFF.

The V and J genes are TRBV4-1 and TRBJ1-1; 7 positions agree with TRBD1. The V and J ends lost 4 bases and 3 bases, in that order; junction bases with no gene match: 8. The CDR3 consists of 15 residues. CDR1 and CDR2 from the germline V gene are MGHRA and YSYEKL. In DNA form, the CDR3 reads TGCGCCAGCAGCCCTCGACAGGGTCGAGACACTGAAGCTTTCTTT. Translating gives CASSPRQGRDTEAFF.

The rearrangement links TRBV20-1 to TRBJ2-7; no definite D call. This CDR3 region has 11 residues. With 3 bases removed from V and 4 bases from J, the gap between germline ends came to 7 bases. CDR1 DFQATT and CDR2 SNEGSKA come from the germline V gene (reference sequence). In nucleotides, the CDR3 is TGCAGTGCTAGGGAGCTGTACGAGCAGTACTTC. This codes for CSARELYEQYF.

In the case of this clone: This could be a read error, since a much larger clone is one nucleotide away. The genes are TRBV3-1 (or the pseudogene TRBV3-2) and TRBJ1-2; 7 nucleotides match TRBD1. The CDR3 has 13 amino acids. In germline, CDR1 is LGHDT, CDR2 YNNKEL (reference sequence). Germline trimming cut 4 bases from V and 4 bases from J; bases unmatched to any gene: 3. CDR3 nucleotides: TGTGCCAGCAGCCCTACAGGGGTCTATGGCTACACCTTC. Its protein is CASSPTGVYGYTF.

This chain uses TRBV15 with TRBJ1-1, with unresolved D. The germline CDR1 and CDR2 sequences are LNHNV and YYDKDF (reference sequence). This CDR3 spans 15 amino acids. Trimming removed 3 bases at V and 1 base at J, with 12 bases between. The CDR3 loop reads CATSRSGLGNTEAFF. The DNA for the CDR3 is TGTGCCACCAGCAGGTCCGGGTTGGGGAACACTGAAGCTTTCTTT. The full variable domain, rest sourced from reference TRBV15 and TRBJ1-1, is DAMVIQNPRYQVTQFGKPVTLSCSQTLNHNVMYWYQQKSSQAPKLLFHYYDKDFNNEADTPDNFQSRRPNTSFCFLDIRSPGLGDTAMYLCATSRSGLGNTEAFFGQGTRLTVV.

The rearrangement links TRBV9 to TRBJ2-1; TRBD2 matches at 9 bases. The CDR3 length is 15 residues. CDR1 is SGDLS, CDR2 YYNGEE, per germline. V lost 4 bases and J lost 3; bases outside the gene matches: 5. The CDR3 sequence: CASSTLAGNYNEQFF. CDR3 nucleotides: TGTGCCAGCAGCACCCTAGCGGGGAACTACAATGAGCAGTTCTTC.

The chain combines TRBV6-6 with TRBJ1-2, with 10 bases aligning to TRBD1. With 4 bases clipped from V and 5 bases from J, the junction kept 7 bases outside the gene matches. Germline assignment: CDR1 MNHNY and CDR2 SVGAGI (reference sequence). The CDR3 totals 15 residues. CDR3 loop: CASSFGQGGGYGYTF. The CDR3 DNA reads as TGTGCCAGCAGTTTTGGACAGGGGGGTGGATATGGCTACACCTTC.

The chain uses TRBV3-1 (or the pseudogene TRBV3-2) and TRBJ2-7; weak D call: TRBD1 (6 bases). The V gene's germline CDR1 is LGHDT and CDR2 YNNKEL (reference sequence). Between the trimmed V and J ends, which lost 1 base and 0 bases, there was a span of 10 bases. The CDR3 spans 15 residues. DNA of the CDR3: TGTGCCAGCAGCCAAGGGGCAGGGGTCTCCTACGAGCAGTACTTC. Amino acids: CASSQGAGVSYEQYF.

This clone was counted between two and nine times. CDR3 bases: TGTGCCAGCAGTGAAGGGACTAGCGGCAGGGCGCAGTACTTC. It specifies CASSEGTSGRAQYF. The chain is built from TRBV25-1 and TRBJ2-7; TRBD2 matches 11 bases. The junction had 6 bases not matched to a gene; V was cut back by 2 bases and J by 9 bases. The V gene's germline CDR1 is MGHDK and CDR2 SYGVNS. There are 14 residues in the CDR3.

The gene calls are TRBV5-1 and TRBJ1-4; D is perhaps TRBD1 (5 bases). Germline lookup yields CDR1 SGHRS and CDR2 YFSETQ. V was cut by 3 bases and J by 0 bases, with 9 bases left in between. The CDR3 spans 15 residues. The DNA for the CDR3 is TGCGCCAGCAGCTCTGGGGACTCAACTAATGAAAAACTGTTTTTT. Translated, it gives CASSSGDSTNEKLFF.

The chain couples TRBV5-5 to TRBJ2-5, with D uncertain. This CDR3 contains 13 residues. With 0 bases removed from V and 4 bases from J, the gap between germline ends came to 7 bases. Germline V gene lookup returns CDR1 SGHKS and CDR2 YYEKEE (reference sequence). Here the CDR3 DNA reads TGTGCCAGCAGCTTGGAGCACGGAGAGACCCAGTACTTC. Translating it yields CASSLEHGETQYF. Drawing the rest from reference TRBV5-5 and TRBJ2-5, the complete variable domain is DAGVTQSPTHLIKTRGQQVTLRCSPISGHKSVSWYQQVLGQGPQFIFQYYEKEERGRGNFPDRFSARQFPNYSSELNVNALLLGDSALYLCASSLEHGETQYFGPGTRLLVL.

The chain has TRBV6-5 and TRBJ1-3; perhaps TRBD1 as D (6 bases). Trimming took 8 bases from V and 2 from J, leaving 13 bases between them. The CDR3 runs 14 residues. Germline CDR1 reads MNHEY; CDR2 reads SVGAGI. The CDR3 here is CASRPGDTGNTIYF. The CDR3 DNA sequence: TGTGCCAGCCGGCCAGGGGATACTGGAAACACCATATATTTT.

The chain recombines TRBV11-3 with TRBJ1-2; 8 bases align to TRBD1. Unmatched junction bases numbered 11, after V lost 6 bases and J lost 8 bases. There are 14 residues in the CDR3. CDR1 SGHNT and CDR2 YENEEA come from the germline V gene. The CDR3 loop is CASRAGTGLRGYTF. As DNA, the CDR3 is TGTGCCAGCAGAGCCGGGACAGGTCTGAGGGGCTACACCTTC.

The CDR3, as DNA: TGTGCCAGCAGTTACTCAGGGGGCTTTGACTATGGCTACACCTTC. Its protein is CASSYSGGFDYGYTF. The V call is TRBV6-5, the J call TRBJ1-2, with TRBD1 identical over 7 bases. With 0 bases clipped from V and 3 bases from J, the junction kept 4 bases outside the gene matches. The CDR3 sequence is 15 residues long. In germline, CDR1 is MNHEY, CDR2 SVGAGI.

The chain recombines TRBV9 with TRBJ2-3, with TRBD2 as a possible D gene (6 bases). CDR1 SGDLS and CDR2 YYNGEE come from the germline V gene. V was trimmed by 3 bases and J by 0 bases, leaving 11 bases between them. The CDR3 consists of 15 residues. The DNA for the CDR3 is TGTGCCAGCAGCGCGTTAGCGGTTAGCACAGATACGCAGTATTTT. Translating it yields CASSALAVSTDTQYF.

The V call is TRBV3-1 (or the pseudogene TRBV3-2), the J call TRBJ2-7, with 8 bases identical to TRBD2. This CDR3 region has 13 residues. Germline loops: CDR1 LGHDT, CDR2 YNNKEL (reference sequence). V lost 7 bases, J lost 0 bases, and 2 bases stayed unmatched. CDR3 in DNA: TGTGCCAGCAAAACTAGCGGCTCCTACGAGCAGTACTTC. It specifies CASKTSGSYEQYF.

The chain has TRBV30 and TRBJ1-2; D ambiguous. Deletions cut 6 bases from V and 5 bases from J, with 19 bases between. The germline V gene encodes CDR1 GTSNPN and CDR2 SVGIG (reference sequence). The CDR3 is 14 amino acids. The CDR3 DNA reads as TGTGCCTGCGGGAGAACGACGGCGAGTTATGGCTACACCTTC. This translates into CACGRTTASYGYTF.

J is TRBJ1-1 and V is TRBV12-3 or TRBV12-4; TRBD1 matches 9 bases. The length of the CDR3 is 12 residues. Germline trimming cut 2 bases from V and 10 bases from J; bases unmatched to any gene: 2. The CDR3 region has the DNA TGTGCCAGCAGTTTACCGACAGGGGGAGCTTTCTTT. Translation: CASSLPTGGAFF.

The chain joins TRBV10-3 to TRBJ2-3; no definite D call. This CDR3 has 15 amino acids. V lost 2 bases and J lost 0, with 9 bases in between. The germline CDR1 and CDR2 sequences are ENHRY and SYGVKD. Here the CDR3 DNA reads TGTGCCATCAGTGAGCAGTCTTCTAGCACAGATACGCAGTATTTT. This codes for CAISEQSSSTDTQYF.

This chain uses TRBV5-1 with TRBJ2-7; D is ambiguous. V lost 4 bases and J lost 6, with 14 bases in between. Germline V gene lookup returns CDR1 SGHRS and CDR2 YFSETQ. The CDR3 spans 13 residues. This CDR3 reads CASSITSVSEQYF. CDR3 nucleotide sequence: TGCGCCAGCAGCATAACTTCGGTCTCCGAGCAGTACTTC.